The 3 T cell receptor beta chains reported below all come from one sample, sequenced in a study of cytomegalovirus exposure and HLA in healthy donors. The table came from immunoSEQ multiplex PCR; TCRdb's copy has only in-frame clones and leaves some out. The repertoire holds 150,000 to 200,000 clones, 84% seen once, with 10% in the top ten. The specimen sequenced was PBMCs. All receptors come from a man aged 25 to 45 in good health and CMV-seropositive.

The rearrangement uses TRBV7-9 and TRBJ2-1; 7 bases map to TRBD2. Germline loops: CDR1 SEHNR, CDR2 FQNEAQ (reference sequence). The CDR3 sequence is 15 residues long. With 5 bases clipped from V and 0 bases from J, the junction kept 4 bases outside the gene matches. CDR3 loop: CASSALAVSYNEQFF. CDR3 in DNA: TGTGCCAGCAGCGCCCTAGCGGTCTCCTACAATGAGCAGTTCTTC.

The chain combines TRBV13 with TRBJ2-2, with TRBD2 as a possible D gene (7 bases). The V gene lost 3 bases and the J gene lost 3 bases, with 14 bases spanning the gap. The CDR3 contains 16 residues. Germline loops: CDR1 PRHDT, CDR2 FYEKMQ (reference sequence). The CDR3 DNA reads TGTGCCAGCAGCTTTCGCGCGGGGGCGGACACCGGGGAGCTGTTTTTT. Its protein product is CASSFRAGADTGELFF.

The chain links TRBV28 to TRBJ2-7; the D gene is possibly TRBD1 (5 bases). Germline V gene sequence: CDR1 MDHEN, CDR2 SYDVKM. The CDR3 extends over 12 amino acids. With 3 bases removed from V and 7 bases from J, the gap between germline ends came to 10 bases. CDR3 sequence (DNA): TGTGCCAGCAGTTTGGGGCTGAGAGAGCAGTACTTC. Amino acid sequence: CASSLGLREQYF.